The following is a TCR beta chain sequence with its context. Its antigen is currently unknown. This CDR3 spans 15 amino acids. Germline values: CDR1 MDHEN, CDR2 SYDVKM. The germline V and J ends were trimmed by 1 base and 8 bases, with 15 bases remaining between them. The source of the sample is a study of blood T cells in healthy people across ages. A J-beta primer mix and a sample-barcoded 5' primer were used in a second PCR of about 7 to 12 cycles. TCRdb passed the 5' RACE reads through MiXCR, listing each CDR3 protein once. The sample holds roughly 830,000 distinct CDR3 sequences, 55% to 65% seen once. Broader study findings: Observed TCR beta diversity per million T cells went down as age went up. This fall followed a roughly linear course with age.

The specimen sequenced was blood. The clonotype comes from a man aged 30 to 45 in good health. The chain has TRBV28 and TRBJ2-1; D gene ambiguous. For the CDR3, the DNA is TGTGCCAGCAGTTTATTGGGATCTAGGCGCGATGAGCAGTTCTTC. It is translated as CASSLLGSRRDEQFF. Looking up the rest from reference TRBV28 and TRBJ2-1 gives the full variable domain: DVKVTQSSRYLVKRTGEKVFLECVQDMDHENMFWYRQDPGLGLRLIYFSYDVKMKEKGDIPEGYSVSREKKERFSLILESASTNQTSMYLCASSLLGSRRDEQFFGPGTRLTVL.